This TCR beta chain was profiled in a study of post-analysis software for immune sequencing data. TCR beta cDNA libraries had unique molecular identifiers. From roughly 1 to 10 million T cells, roughly 530,000 cDNA molecules were obtained. Each CDR3 protein gets one entry after TCRdb re-called the PCR reads with MiXCR. The sample lists hundreds of thousands of distinct CDR3 sequences, about 57% seen once, with approximately 4.5% in the top ten. For this clonotype: Antigen specificity is unknown.

The ends were cut back, 7 bases at V and 6 bases at J, with 18 bases in the middle. Germline V gives CDR1 MNHEY, CDR2 SVGAGI. The CDR3 covers 14 residues. Study outcomes and limitations: Five or six TRBV segments, TRBV5-6, TRBV5-1 and TRBV20-1 among them, were found more frequent in patients than controls.

This rearrangement joins TRBV6-5 to TRBJ1-2, with unresolved D. This clonotype was obtained from a girl aged 5 to 17 with multiple sclerosis. Sequencing was done on a sample of blood. CDR3 sequence: CASTIEPTSHGYTF. CDR3 in DNA: TGTGCCAGCACCATAGAACCAACTTCCCATGGCTACACCTTC.